This paragraph reports one T cell receptor (beta chain). The sample comes from a study of blood T cell repertoires in COVID-19. Study summary: Some COVID-19 samples were acute and others convalescent; all came from the United States, Italy and Spain. T cells, B-cell-depleted T cells, or PBMCs supplied cDNA or gDNA.

Per the study methods: Reference gene primer amplification gave estimated nucleated cell counts. Only in-frame clones appear in the TCRdb table, and some are missing; sequencing was by immunoSEQ multiplex PCR. V, J and clone size reflect that table, while D and trimming were determined from the DNA. The table shows over 150,000 clones, with roughly 80% occurring only once. Per germline, CDR1 SGHNT and CDR2 YENEEA. V dropped 4 bases and J dropped 1 base, with 10 bases sitting between them. The CDR3 is 14 residues long. The chain employs TRBV11-3 and TRBJ1-1; no definite D call. Sequenced material: peripheral blood. The receptor's source is a woman over 75 with COVID-19, enrolled during active disease. CDR3 in amino acids: CASSSFGRNTEAFF. Here the CDR3 DNA reads TGTGCCAGCAGCTCGTTCGGTAGGAACACTGAAGCTTTCTTT.